This entry describes one TCR beta chain. There is no known antigen for this receptor. The sample holds no much larger clone one base away, and base qualities are not on file. Moderately to severely active disease, a Clinical Activity Score of at least 3, a NOSPECS grade of at least 4, and a duration under 3 months were present in ophthalmopathy patients. Any patient with an uncontrolled infection, another autoimmune disease, pregnancy or lactation was excluded. Diagnoses were based on clinical symptoms, serum thyroxine and TRAb, thyroid ultrasound and orbital computed tomography. PBMCs were isolated from about 10 ml of fresh peripheral blood by Ficoll-Paque density gradient centrifugation. Total RNA was extracted with Trizol reagent, and quality was checked on an Agilent 2100 Bioanalyzer. These data belong to a study of T cells in Graves' hyperthyroidism and ophthalmopathy (dated by TCRdb to between 2018 and 2020). Concerning the study at large: Peripheral blood samples were taken at the time of initial diagnosis, prior to any treatment. To identify distinguishing TCR V-J signatures, a discovery cohort of 90 to 100 patients was used, comprising 40 to 45 with Graves' ophthalmopathy and 57 with stable Graves' hyperthyroidism. After sampling, hyperthyroidism patients received methimazole starting at 30 mg daily, and ophthalmopathy patients received high-dose intravenous methylprednisolone. Whether ophthalmopathy could be predicted prospectively was tested in an independent validation cohort made up of 18 to 20 hyperthyroidism patients plus 17 patients who later progressed to ophthalmopathy. The study also compared thyroid tissue and blood T-cell repertoires from several Graves' hyperthyroidism patients. For training and testing, the 110 or so patients in the discovery cohort were randomly divided in a 7:3 ratio. The paper describes TCR Vbeta CDR3 sequencing of around 140 peripheral blood samples, made up of 43 ophthalmopathy patients, around 78 hyperthyroidism patients and roughly 17 progressor patients.

Overall study outcomes, separate from this receptor: Sample size was not statistically predetermined, and investigators were not blinded to group allocation. Blood samples also contained most of the expanded thyroid clonotypes (frequency above 0.001), which suggests that blood repertoires may reflect thyroid immune responses. In validation, the model predicted progression to ophthalmopathy a median of about 5.9 months before onset, with about 67% sensitivity and about 75% specificity. Ophthalmopathy was separated from stable hyperthyroidism by a 13 V-J signature model, with roughly 88% sensitivity and 81% to 82% specificity obtained in cross-validation and 80%/75% obtained in testing.

Including the terminal cysteine and phenylalanine, the CDR3 comprises 13 residues. The kept DNA is CDR3 alone, 39 bases in frame from the first base. V drops 0 bases and J drops 4 bases, leaving 4 bases in between. For CDR1 and CDR2, the germline V gene (reference sequence) lists LNHNV and YYDKDF. The TCR beta CDR3 regions were amplified from RNA transcripts. The TCR CDR3 was subjected to a first round of RT-PCR using the HTBI primer set and the Qiagen OneStep RT-PCR kit. Libraries were constructed in a second round of multiplex PCR, after which size selection and purification were performed. Libraries were sequenced paired-end with 100 bp reads on an Illumina HiSeq2000. In the original analysis: SOAPnuke was used to process the raw data, throwing out any read that contained adapters or uncalled bases, had a mean Phred below 15, or lacked an exact constant-primer or identifier match. High-quality paired reads were merged using COPE v1.2.5, and each unique nucleotide sequence was defined as a clonotype. MiTCR v1.1 was used to align clonotypes to the IMGT TRBV, TRBD and TRBJ reference segments. Analysis was restricted to V-J combinations with a frequency above 0.0001, which covered roughly 99% of repertoires. The TCS score was defined as F50 (clonal expansion) divided by E x V (chaos), with BLOSUM62-based TCRdist calculated between CDR3 peptides within each V-J. Welch's t-statistics and random forest reduced 500 to 650 V-J features to 13, which were used in a naive Bayes classifier (R e1071). TCRdb took the public reads, trimmed them with fastp at Q25, ran MiXCR for clone calling and kept in-frame beta chains. CDR3 protein sequences are deduplicated, and each keeps its most common genes and DNA. The V and J calls and clone size come from TCRdb's table, not from the authors' own analysis. Within this sample are about 640,000 distinct CDR3 sequences, with around 21% of them counted one time only. In total, the top ten clones hold 34% of the sample.

The sample taken for sequencing was blood. The sequence was collected from a man younger than 40 with Graves' ophthalmopathy. The chain employs TRBV15 and TRBJ1-5; no confident D gene assignment can be made. The bases are TGTGCCACCAGCAGAGACATTAATCAGCCCCAGCATTTT. Translated, this is CATSRDINQPQHF.